The 18 T cell receptor beta chains below all came from one sample that was sequenced in a study of identifying expanded T cells in peripheral blood. Assay: immunoSEQ multiplex PCR; the TCRdb copy retains only in-frame clones and omits some. The sample has roughly 82,000 clones, 80% to 90% seen once. The sequencing sample was made of blood. Receptors originate from a person aged 18 to 69 in good health.

V is TRBV11-1 and J is TRBJ2-1, with D perhaps assigned TRBD1 or TRBD2 (5 bases each). The CDR3 is 14 residues long. V lost 1 base to trimming and J lost 9 bases, with 13 bases between them. From germline, CDR1 is SGHAT and CDR2 FQDESV (reference sequence). The DNA for the CDR3 is TGTGCCAGCAGCTTAGGTGGGGGAGTTGGTGAGCAGTTCTTC. Its translation: CASSLGGGVGEQFF.

The rearrangement joins TRBV6-5 to TRBJ1-2; weak D call: TRBD1 (6 bases). Germline V gene sequence: CDR1 MNHEY, CDR2 SVGAGI. The germline V and J ends were trimmed by 2 bases and 1 base, with 8 bases remaining between them. The CDR3 runs 14 residues. CDR3 protein: CASSYQGHNYGYTF. The CDR3, as DNA: TGTGCCAGCAGTTACCAGGGGCATAACTATGGCTACACCTTC.

The chain couples TRBV15 to TRBJ2-7; D may be TRBD1 (5 bases). Germline CDR1 LNHNV, CDR2 YYDKDF (reference sequence). CDR3 size: 12 residues. Deletions cut 6 bases from V and 3 bases from J, with 9 bases between. The CDR3 nucleotides are TGTGCCACCAGTCAGGGCGGCTACGAGCAGTACTTC. Amino acid sequence: CATSQGGYEQYF.

This clone was detected only a few times. V and J are TRBV29-1 and TRBJ2-5, with a tentative D call TRBD2 (6 bases). The germline V gene has CDR1 SQVTM and CDR2 ANQGSEA. The CDR3 contains 13 residues. With 4 bases removed from V and 4 bases from J, the gap between germline ends came to 13 bases. CDR3 sequence reads: CSVAQVAAETQYF. In DNA form, the CDR3 reads TGCAGCGTTGCACAGGTAGCGGCAGAGACCCAGTACTTC.

The V and J genes are TRBV7-6 and TRBJ2-1, with D hard to call. This CDR3 comprises 14 residues. Germline V gives CDR1 SGHVS, CDR2 FNYEAQ. Trimming removed 0 bases from V and 3 bases from J, with 6 bases in between. CDR3 region: CASSLARNYNEQFF. Here the CDR3 DNA reads TGTGCCAGCAGCTTAGCCAGAAACTACAATGAGCAGTTCTTC.

J is TRBJ2-2 and V is TRBV7-3, with a possible D match to TRBD2 (6 bases). Germline CDR1 is SGHTA and CDR2 is FQGTGA. V lost 4 bases and J lost 5, with 8 bases in between. CDR3 size: 13 residues. CDR3 sequence reads: CASSSSGTGELFF. CDR3 DNA sequence: TGTGCCAGCAGCTCAAGCGGGACCGGGGAGCTGTTTTTT.

The chain joins TRBV28 to TRBJ1-5; weak D call: TRBD1 (5 bases). V lost 3 bases to trimming and J lost 3 bases, with 12 bases between them. The CDR3 totals 15 residues. From germline, CDR1 is MDHEN and CDR2 SYDVKM. This chain's CDR3 is CASSFGAGINQPQHF. The CDR3 nucleotides are TGTGCCAGCAGTTTCGGGGCGGGGATCAATCAGCCCCAGCATTTT.

V usage is TRBV7-2 and J usage is TRBJ2-7; 7 nucleotides match TRBD2. The trim removed 1 base at V and 3 bases at J, leaving 12 bases unmatched. The CDR3 length is 17 residues. Germline assignment: CDR1 SGHTA and CDR2 FQGNSA. The CDR3 loop is CASSLDPFSSGYYEQYF. In nucleotides, the CDR3 is TGTGCCAGCAGCTTAGACCCCTTTAGTAGCGGGTACTACGAGCAGTACTTC.

This clone was seen once. CDR3 coding DNA: TGTGCCAGCAGCTTAGTAGGAGTCAGCTCTGGAAACACCATATATTTT. It yields the protein CASSLVGVSSGNTIYF. The chain has TRBV7-2 and TRBJ1-3; D call uncertain. CDR1 is SGHTA and CDR2 is FQGNSA in the germline V gene. The V and J ends lost 1 base and 0 bases respectively, with 10 bases between them. The CDR3 runs 16 residues. Supplemented by reference TRBV7-2 and TRBJ1-3, the full variable domain reads GAGVSQSPSNKVTEKGKDVELRCDPISGHTALYWYRQSLGQGLEFLIYFQGNSAPDKSGLPSDRFSAERTGGSVSTLTIQRTQQEDSAVYLCASSLVGVSSGNTIYFGEGSWLTVV.

The genes are TRBV28 and TRBJ1-5, with 7 bases matching TRBD1. The trim removed 1 base at V and 1 base at J, leaving 4 bases unmatched. Germline CDR1 MDHEN, CDR2 SYDVKM. The CDR3 covers 16 residues. The CDR3 loop is CASSLSGGKSNQPQHF. CDR3 coding DNA: TGTGCCAGCAGTTTATCAGGGGGGAAGAGCAATCAGCCCCAGCATTTT.

The rearrangement links TRBV6-5 to TRBJ2-1; 9 nucleotides agree with TRBD1. Trimming took 3 bases from V and 6 from J; bases not matched to a gene: 6. This CDR3 has 15 amino acids. The V gene's germline CDR1 is MNHEY and CDR2 SVGAGI. The CDR3 sequence: CASSYRGTGFNEQFF. DNA of the CDR3: TGTGCCAGCAGTTATAGGGGGACAGGGTTCAATGAGCAGTTCTTC.

This sequence joins TRBV4-1 and TRBJ2-7; TRBD1 is a possible D gene (5 bases). The length of the CDR3 is 14 residues. The germline V gene encodes CDR1 MGHRA and CDR2 YSYEKL. The V and J ends lost 1 base and 2 bases respectively, with 9 bases between them. The CDR3 nucleotides read TGCGCCAGCAGCCAAGTAGGGGCTACCTACGAGCAGTACTTC. This encodes CASSQVGATYEQYF.

CDR3 coding DNA: TGTGCCAGCAGCTTGGTGGGACCTAGGTATGGCTACACCTTC. This gives the protein CASSLVGPRYGYTF. V and J are TRBV5-6 and TRBJ1-2; D is perhaps TRBD1 (5 bases). The V gene's germline CDR1 is SGHDT and CDR2 YYEEEE. V dropped 0 bases and J dropped 5 bases, with 11 bases sitting between them. This CDR3 region has 14 residues.

V usage is TRBV7-3 and J usage is TRBJ2-3; the match to TRBD2 covers 7 bases. Per germline, CDR1 SGHTA and CDR2 FQGTGA. This CDR3 spans 13 amino acids. The J segment lost 5 bases and the V segment lost 5 bases, leaving 4 bases of the junction unmatched. DNA of the CDR3: TGTGCCAGCAGCCCCTCTAGCGGAGATACGCAGTATTTT. It is translated as CASSPSSGDTQYF.

The chain links TRBV7-3 to TRBJ1-1; D remains unclear. Trimming stripped 5 bases from V and 1 base from J, with 11 bases between. CDR3 length: 14 residues. In germline, CDR1 is SGHTA, CDR2 FQGTGA. CDR3 DNA sequence: TGTGCCAGCAGCCAAAAGCGGGGGAACACTGAAGCTTTCTTT. It codes for CASSQKRGNTEAFF.

The chain recombines TRBV27 with TRBJ1-1; 7 bases are shared with TRBD1. The CDR3 is made up of 13 amino acids. Per germline, CDR1 MNHEY and CDR2 SMNVEV (reference sequence). V was pared by 6 bases and J by 4 bases, with 5 bases of the junction left unmatched. CDR3 bases: TGTGCCAGCAGGGAGAACAGGGGCACTGAAGCTTTCTTT. It codes for CASRENRGTEAFF.

There are a few counts of this clone. This chain uses TRBV10-3 with TRBJ2-1; no definite D call. The germline V and J ends were trimmed by 0 bases and 1 base, with 16 bases remaining between them. From germline, CDR1 is ENHRY and CDR2 SYGVKD. This CDR3 comprises 18 residues. DNA for the CDR3: TGTGCCATCAGTGAGTCTCCGGAGACGAACCGATCCTACAATGAGCAGTTCTTC. Its protein is CAISESPETNRSYNEQFF.

The genes are TRBV2 and TRBJ2-1; D tentatively fits TRBD1 or TRBD2 (5 bases each). CDR3 size: 14 residues. The V gene lost 7 bases and the J gene lost 6 bases, with 16 bases spanning the gap. Per germline, CDR1 SNHLY and CDR2 FYNNEI. The CDR3 bases are TGTGCCAGCACCGCTGGGACCCCCGCCAATGAGCAGTTCTTC. Translating gives CASTAGTPANEQFF.